This T cell receptor (beta chain) was sequenced in a study of blood T cell repertoires in COVID-19. Study overall: Samples came from the United States, Italy and Spain, spanning acute and convalescent COVID-19. T cells, B-cell-depleted T cells, or PBMCs provided the cDNA or gDNA that served as material.

In the study's own analysis: Amplification with reference gene primers provided the estimates of nucleated cell counts. Method: immunoSEQ multiplex PCR; TCRdb's copy keeps in-frame clones and lacks some. V, J and clone size are taken as reported in that table, and D and trimming were inferred from the DNA itself. The sample shows about 180,000 clones, approximately 86% of them seen only once. The CDR3 spans 17 residues. The germline V gene encodes CDR1 LNHNV and CDR2 YYDKDF (reference sequence). V lost 2 bases and J lost 5, with 19 bases in between. The chain has TRBV15 and TRBJ1-3; D is perhaps TRBD1 (6 bases). The TCR originated in a woman aged 80 or over with active or convalescent COVID-19. The material sequenced was peripheral blood. CDR3 DNA sequence: TGTGCCACCAGCAGATCACTCATCCAGGACAGAAGAAACACCATATATTTT. It encodes CATSRSLIQDRRNTIYF.